This is a list of T cell receptor beta chains from one sample in a study of CD8+CD57+ T cells in acquired aplastic anemia. Each CDR3 protein is one row after TCRdb ran MiXCR on the reads. In the table there are approximately 470,000 distinct CDR3 sequences, under 40% of which are singletons. The specimen was sorted CD4+, CD8+, or CD8+CD57+ T cells (not recorded which) from PBMCs. Receptors originate from a human donor with aplastic anemia. Each CDR3 is given with its conserved first and last residue. D genes are given only for firm matches. For some rows the clone size is stated as once, few or many, or as a class when expanded; others skip it.

TRBV7-2	TRBJ2-2	TRBD2	few	CASSQEDQSGGTGELFF
TRBV19	TRBJ2-7	TRBD2	many	CASSTGGGGPEQYF
TRBV11-2	TRBJ1-3	.	few	CASSFTTGNEAGNTIYF
TRBV10-3	TRBJ1-3	.	many	CAIKANSGNTIYF
TRBV20-1	TRBJ1-5	.	few	CSARENSNRARNQPQHF
TRBV20-1	TRBJ2-3	.	.	CSARTSRVRPDTQYF
TRBV14	TRBJ1-3	.	few	CASSQLGLPGNTIYF
TRBV6-1	TRBJ2-1	.	.	CASSVQGDSYNEQFF
TRBV10-2	TRBJ1-2	.	few	CASSDARYYGYTF
TRBV24-1	TRBJ1-5	TRBD1	many	CATSFSGGGQGKLGNQPQHF
TRBV20-1	TRBJ2-3	TRBD2	few	CSGEGTRSTDTQYF
TRBV5-6	TRBJ2-1	TRBD2	.	CASSQFAGGYNEQFF
TRBV7-9	TRBJ1-2	.	many	CASSLLAEGYGYTF
TRBV7-9	TRBJ1-2	.	many	CASSRDGYGYGYTF
TRBV5-6	TRBJ1-5	TRBD1	.	CASSRLTQGAPGNQPQHF
TRBV9	TRBJ1-1	.	few	CASSVAGGTRDTEAFF
TRBV29-1	TRBJ2-1	TRBD2	many	CSVEGGLAGGNEQFF
TRBV7-2	TRBJ2-5	TRBD1	.	CASSLAAWGRGPETQYF
TRBV12-3/TRBV12-4	TRBJ1-1	.	few	CASSQGKNSRAFF
TRBV10-3	TRBJ2-1	TRBD2	few	CATAGHPRPGGAKPYNEQFF
TRBV5-1	TRBJ2-3	TRBD2	.	CASSSSGREADTQYF
TRBV19	TRBJ1-5	.	many	CASNRDLSNQPQHF